The 30 T cell receptor beta chains in this list originate from one sample, sequenced in a study of T cell responses to AZD1222 COVID-19 vaccine. Only in-frame clones appear in the TCRdb table, and some are missing; sequencing was by immunoSEQ multiplex PCR. The data hold 95,000 to 150,000 clones, with about 85% observed a single time. Specimen: peripheral blood, collected 28 days after the second AZD1222 dose. The receptor set was obtained from an adult who received the AZD1222 COVID-19 vaccine.

This chain uses TRBV7-2 with TRBJ2-3, with 16 bases that match TRBD2. CDR3 length: 16 amino acids. The V segment lost 4 bases and the J segment 4 bases; nucleotides outside the gene matches: 2. Germline assignment: CDR1 SGHTA and CDR2 FQGNSA. The DNA of the CDR3 is TGTGCCAGCAGCTCGGGACTAGCGGGGGGGTCAGATACGCAGTATTTT. It is translated as CASSSGLAGGSDTQYF.

This clone was found a few times. V is TRBV5-4 and J is TRBJ1-2; the D is unclear. Germline V lookup: CDR1 SGHNT, CDR2 YYREEE (reference sequence). The CDR3 has 13 residues. V was clipped by 2 bases and J by 6 bases, with 11 bases between them. CDR3 nucleotide sequence: TGTGCCAGCAGCTTTATGGGCCGCGATGGCTACACCTTC. Amino acids: CASSFMGRDGYTF.

A single count supports this clone. The genes are TRBV7-6 and TRBJ2-3, with 8 nucleotides matching TRBD2. CDR1 SGHVS and CDR2 FNYEAQ come from the germline V gene. V gave up 5 bases and J gave up 0 bases; unmatched junction bases: 4. The CDR3 runs 15 residues. The CDR3 DNA is TGTGCCAGCAGCCCCCGACTAGCGAGCACAGATACGCAGTATTTT. Protein product: CASSPRLASTDTQYF.

This chain uses TRBV19 with TRBJ1-2; the D is unclear. CDR1 LNHDA and CDR2 SQIVND come from the germline V gene (reference sequence). The CDR3 extends over 15 amino acids. V lost 10 bases, J lost 3 bases, and 21 bases lay in between. CDR3 amino acids: CATLSDRAAHYGYTF. DNA of the CDR3: TGTGCCACCTTGAGTGATCGGGCCGCCCACTATGGCTACACCTTC. Looking up the rest from reference TRBV19 and TRBJ1-2 gives the full variable domain: DGGITQSPKYLFRKEGQNVTLSCEQNLNHDAMYWYRQDPGQGLRLIYYSQIVNDFQKGDIAEGYSVSREKKESFPLTVTSAQKNPTAFYLCATLSDRAAHYGYTFGSGTRLTVV.

The chain recombines TRBV29-1 with TRBJ1-2; D gene uncertain. V was clipped by 0 bases and J by 4 bases, with 6 bases between them. Germline V gene lookup returns CDR1 SQVTM and CDR2 ANQGSEA. The CDR3 sequence is 12 residues long. In DNA form, the CDR3 reads TGCAGCGTTGAAGAACAGCCCTATGGCTACACCTTC. This codes for CSVEEQPYGYTF.

The chain joins TRBV19 to TRBJ1-2; D not certain. V gave up 3 bases and J gave up 0 bases, with 17 bases separating them. The CDR3 covers 17 residues. Germline V CDR1 and CDR2: LNHDA, SQIVND (reference sequence). CDR3 protein: CASSMRQRAAPNYGYTF. CDR3 DNA: TGTGCCAGTAGTATGCGCCAGCGGGCAGCTCCTAACTATGGCTACACCTTC. The full variable domain, rest sourced from reference TRBV19 and TRBJ1-2, is DGGITQSPKYLFRKEGQNVTLSCEQNLNHDAMYWYRQDPGQGLRLIYYSQIVNDFQKGDIAEGYSVSREKKESFPLTVTSAQKNPTAFYLCASSMRQRAAPNYGYTFGSGTRLTVV.

The chain couples TRBV19 to TRBJ2-6; 10 bases fit TRBD1. This CDR3 has 21 residues. Germline CDR1 and CDR2: LNHDA and SQIVND (reference sequence). V was clipped by 4 bases and J by 0 bases; unmatched bases: 15. CDR3 sequence: CASSTPRDRGGRLSGANVLTF. The CDR3 DNA follows: TGTGCCAGTAGTACCCCCCGGGACAGGGGCGGTCGCCTCTCTGGGGCCAACGTCCTGACTTTC.

The chain employs TRBV11-1 and TRBJ1-2; 12 bases fit TRBD1. This CDR3 spans 15 amino acids. J lost 2 bases, V lost 5 bases, and 3 bases had no gene match. Germline V lookup: CDR1 SGHAT, CDR2 FQDESV (reference sequence). The CDR3: CASSPGTGGNYGYTF. The CDR3 bases are TGTGCCAGCAGCCCCGGGACAGGGGGCAACTATGGCTACACCTTC.

This clone showed up just once. The chain uses TRBV27 and TRBJ1-5; D not resolved. Looked up from germline, CDR1 is MNHEY and CDR2 is SMNVEV (reference sequence). This CDR3 spans 14 amino acids. Trimming cost V 5 bases and J 2 bases, with 10 bases left between them. CDR3 protein: CASSPSIGNQPQHF. CDR3 coding DNA: TGTGCCAGCAGTCCCTCCATAGGCAATCAGCCCCAGCATTTT.

The chain uses TRBV11-3 and TRBJ2-7; TRBD1 aligns across 7 bases. In germline, CDR1 is SGHNT, CDR2 YENEEA. The CDR3 sequence is 12 residues long. V shed 5 bases, J shed 6 bases, and the junction held 4 bases outside the gene matches. Here the CDR3 reads CASSTTGVEQYF. The CDR3 DNA reads as TGTGCCAGCAGCACAACAGGGGTCGAGCAGTACTTC.

CDR3 DNA sequence: TGTGCCAGCGGCGGGGGGGCCGTGTCCTACAATGAGCAGTTCTTC. Translation gives CASGGGAVSYNEQFF. The chain joins TRBV6-5 to TRBJ2-1; 9 bases map to TRBD2. This CDR3 is built from 15 residues. CDR1 is MNHEY, CDR2 SVGAGI, per germline. J was trimmed by 1 base and V by 8 bases; bases with no gene match: 6.

The V and J genes are TRBV6-2 or TRBV6-3 and TRBJ1-5; TRBD1 aligns across 7 bases. The length of the CDR3 is 15 residues. CDR1 MNHEY and CDR2 SVGEGT come from the germline V gene. V was pared by 0 bases and J by 5 bases, with 4 bases of the junction left unmatched. CDR3 sequence: CASSYSRQGYQPQHF. The CDR3 coding sequence is TGTGCCAGCAGTTACTCCCGACAGGGCTATCAGCCCCAGCATTTT.

The chain employs TRBV19 and TRBJ2-7; 10 bases map to TRBD2. The CDR3 has 14 residues. The junction had 4 bases not matched to a gene; V was cut back by 5 bases and J by 3 bases. Germline CDR1 and CDR2: LNHDA and SQIVND (reference sequence). Here the CDR3 reads CASSSQRGGYEQYF. The DNA of the CDR3 is TGTGCCAGTAGTTCACAGCGGGGGGGCTACGAGCAGTACTTC.

This clone was counted between two and nine times. This chain uses TRBV9 with TRBJ1-6, with TRBD1 as a possible D gene (6 bases). V was cut by 0 bases and J by 9 bases, with 16 bases left in between. Germline CDR1 is SGDLS and CDR2 is YYNGEE. The CDR3 contains 16 residues. CDR3 DNA: TGTGCCAGCAGCGTAGAAGCAGACAGGCTCGGTTCACCCCTCCACTTT. It codes for CASSVEADRLGSPLHF.

The rearrangement links TRBV6-5 to TRBJ2-7; no clear D gene. The CDR3 is 13 amino acids. CDR1 is MNHEY and CDR2 is SVGAGI in the germline V gene. V gave up 1 base and J gave up 5 bases, with 9 bases separating them. CDR3 region: CASSYFSSDEQYF. CDR3 bases: TGTGCCAGCAGTTACTTTAGCTCAGACGAGCAGTACTTC.

The sample holds one count of this clone. The CDR3 sequence is CSASPPNGYTF. CDR3 DNA sequence: TGCAGTGCTAGCCCCCCCAATGGCTACACCTTC. This chain connects TRBV20-1 to TRBJ1-2; D gene unclear. Trimming removed 3 bases from V and 6 bases from J, with 8 bases in between. The CDR3 loop spans 11 amino acids. The germline gives CDR1 DFQATT, CDR2 SNEGSKA (reference sequence).

Written as DNA, the CDR3 is TGTGCCATCAGTGAGTCCACGAAAGGGGTTGAAGCTTTCTTT. It specifies CAISESTKGVEAFF. The gene calls are TRBV10-3 and TRBJ1-1, with D perhaps TRBD1 (5 bases). The CDR3 length is 14 residues. V was cut by 0 bases and J by 7 bases, with 12 bases left in between. Germline V CDR1 and CDR2: ENHRY, SYGVKD.

CDR3 coding DNA: TGTGCCAGCTCACTCCGACAGGCCAAAGGGAATTCACCCCTCCACTTT. The encoded protein is CASSLRQAKGNSPLHF. V usage is TRBV18 and J usage is TRBJ1-6; D perhaps matches TRBD1 (6 bases). V lost 4 bases and J 7 bases, leaving 17 bases between the germline ends. From germline, CDR1 is KGHSH and CDR2 LQKENI. This CDR3 is 16 amino acids long.

The chain employs TRBV3-1 (or the pseudogene TRBV3-2) and TRBJ2-7, with D perhaps matching TRBD1 (6 bases). This CDR3 has 14 residues. The germline CDR1 and CDR2 sequences are LGHDT and YNNKEL (reference sequence). V lost 4 bases, J lost 2 bases, and 12 bases lay in between. CDR3 in DNA: TGTGCCAGCAGCCGCACAGGGAATCCCTACGAGCAGTACTTC. This sequence encodes CASSRTGNPYEQYF.

This CDR3 is CSVRGQGPETQYF. CDR3 DNA sequence: TGCAGCGTTCGCGGACAGGGTCCAGAGACCCAGTACTTC. The V gene is TRBV29-1, the J gene TRBJ2-5; 8 positions match TRBD1. Germline V gene lookup returns CDR1 SQVTM and CDR2 ANQGSEA. The CDR3 is made up of 13 amino acids. V dropped 5 bases and J dropped 4; count of bases not matched to a gene: 6.

The rearrangement links TRBV2 to TRBJ1-5, with D possibly being TRBD1 (5 bases). CDR1 and CDR2 (germline): SNHLY, FYNNEI. The CDR3 covers 15 residues. The V end was cut by 1 base, the J end by 7 bases, with 14 bases between. Written as DNA, the CDR3 is TGTGCCAGCAGTGAAGTCCCGGCAGGGAGACAGCCCCAGCATTTT. It yields the protein CASSEVPAGRQPQHF.

The V call is TRBV28, the J call TRBJ1-3; D possibly corresponds to TRBD1 (6 bases). CDR3 length: 15 residues. CDR1 is MDHEN, CDR2 SYDVKM, per germline. V dropped 10 bases and J dropped 4 bases, with 20 bases sitting between them. In DNA, the CDR3 is TGTGCCACCAAAGGCCGGGGGGGGACAGGAAACACCATATATTTT. This gives the protein CATKGRGGTGNTIYF.

In DNA, the CDR3 is TGTGCCAGCAGTCACCCCTCCTTGGGTTCACCCCTCCACTTT. This encodes CASSHPSLGSPLHF. The V and J genes are TRBV6-5 and TRBJ1-6; D is uncertain. Germline CDR1 MNHEY, CDR2 SVGAGI. The CDR3 length is 14 residues. Trimming shortened V by 5 bases and J by 9 bases, and 14 bases separated the two germline ends.

The chain has TRBV3-1 (or the pseudogene TRBV3-2) and TRBJ1-1, with D hard to call. This CDR3 spans 12 amino acids. Between the trimmed V and J ends, which lost 1 base and 10 bases, there was a span of 10 bases. The germline V gene encodes CDR1 LGHDT and CDR2 YNNKEL (reference sequence). CDR3 in amino acids: CASSQANRAAFF. The CDR3 DNA sequence: TGTGCCAGCAGCCAAGCTAACAGAGCAGCTTTCTTT.

The rearrangement uses TRBV7-2 and TRBJ1-2; 10 nucleotides align to TRBD1. The CDR3 contains 15 residues. Trimming at V came to 1 base and at J to 7 bases, leaving 6 bases not matched to a gene. Per the germline V gene, CDR1 is SGHTA and CDR2 is FQGNSA. The CDR3 spells CASSLGRTGGVGYTF. CDR3 coding DNA: TGTGCCAGCAGCTTAGGACGGACAGGGGGAGTTGGCTACACCTTC.

The sample holds one count of this clone. This rearrangement joins TRBV18 to TRBJ1-5, with a tentative D call TRBD1 (6 bases). The CDR3 consists of 17 residues. Germline V gives CDR1 KGHSH, CDR2 LQKENI. The V gene lost 6 bases and the J gene lost 0 bases, with 18 bases spanning the gap. CDR3 nucleotide sequence: TGTGCCAGCTCCCATCAGGGGAGGCTGTATAGCAATCAGCCCCAGCATTTT. Translated, it gives CASSHQGRLYSNQPQHF.

The rearrangement links TRBV11-1 to TRBJ1-1; perhaps TRBD1 as D (5 bases). Germline values: CDR1 SGHAT, CDR2 FQDESV (reference sequence). This CDR3 region has 13 residues. Trimming took off 1 base at V and 10 bases at J, with 13 bases between the two ends. CDR3 residues: CASSLEQRGRAFF. CDR3 sequence (DNA): TGTGCCAGCAGCTTAGAACAGAGGGGTCGAGCTTTCTTT.

J is TRBJ1-1 and V is TRBV28, with 7 bases identical to TRBD1. Per the germline V gene, CDR1 is MDHEN and CDR2 is SYDVKM. The junction had 5 bases not matched to a gene; V was cut back by 10 bases and J by 0 bases. The CDR3 has 13 residues. In nucleotides, the CDR3 is TGTGCCAACCCAGGGGGTCTGAACACTGAAGCTTTCTTT. It encodes CANPGGLNTEAFF.

V gene TRBV2 combines with J gene TRBJ1-4, with D perhaps matching TRBD1 (5 bases). Germline CDR1 is SNHLY and CDR2 is FYNNEI. The CDR3 is 15 amino acids. Trimming took off 4 bases at V and 7 bases at J, with 16 bases between the two ends. The CDR3 nucleotides are TGTGCCAGCAGTGTTTCGGGGTTGGGGGGTGAAAAACTGTTTTTT. Amino acid sequence: CASSVSGLGGEKLFF.

The chain links TRBV28 to TRBJ2-7; the D gene is possibly TRBD1 (7 bases). Per germline, CDR1 MDHEN and CDR2 SYDVKM. The CDR3 loop spans 15 amino acids. Trimming left V 3 bases short and J 0 bases short, with 12 bases between. The CDR3 reads CASSFAGQNSYEQYF. The CDR3 coding sequence is TGTGCCAGCAGTTTCGCGGGACAGAACTCCTACGAGCAGTACTTC.